This T cell receptor beta chain was profiled in a study of response to subunit inactivated influenza vaccine. Study results and limitations: The authors offered the suggestion that each seasonal influenza vaccination recruits few new T cells.

A remark on this clonotype: Antigen specificity is unknown.

TCRdb re-called the RT-PCR reads through MiXCR, storing one row per CDR3 protein. The sample yields 600,000 to 700,000 distinct CDR3 sequences, 14% seen once. The CDR3 sequence is 12 residues long. Germline-derived CDR1 and CDR2 are SEHNR and FQNEAQ (reference sequence). V was pared by 6 bases and J by 8 bases, with 13 bases between. The material sequenced was PBMCs from blood, taken approximately 15 days before vaccination. The gene calls are TRBV7-9 and TRBJ1-2, with D hard to call. The TCR comes from a man aged 50 to 60 who received an inactivated influenza vaccine. CDR3 in amino acids: CASSFSTGGYTF. DNA for the CDR3: TGTGCCAGCAGTTTCAGTACTGGAGGCTACACCTTC.